The clone carrying this T cell receptor (beta chain) was seen ten or more times. What it binds is not known. The sample is drawn from a study of blood T cells in healthy people across ages. Study-wide results and limits: Investigators viewed diversity estimates from one million T cells as underestimates, the study reported.

Together with a sample-barcoded 5' primer, a J-beta primer mix was included in a second PCR lasting roughly 6 to 12 cycles. TCRdb re-derived calls from the 5' RACE reads in MiXCR, one entry per CDR3 protein. The profile shows approximately 900,000 distinct CDR3 sequences, about 28% of them singletons. Germline V gene sequence: CDR1 MDHEN, CDR2 SYDVKM. The CDR3 length is 15 residues. Trimming took off 8 bases at V and 2 bases at J, with 13 bases between the two ends. In addition, the sample was reused for a study of T cells of mothers and their children.

The source material was blood. This receptor was taken from a woman in her thirties or forties in good health. V and J are TRBV28 and TRBJ2-6; the D is unclear. CDR3 sequence reads: CASLSSGAGANVLTF. DNA for the CDR3: TGTGCCAGCTTAAGCTCGGGCGCTGGGGCCAACGTCCTGACTTTC.